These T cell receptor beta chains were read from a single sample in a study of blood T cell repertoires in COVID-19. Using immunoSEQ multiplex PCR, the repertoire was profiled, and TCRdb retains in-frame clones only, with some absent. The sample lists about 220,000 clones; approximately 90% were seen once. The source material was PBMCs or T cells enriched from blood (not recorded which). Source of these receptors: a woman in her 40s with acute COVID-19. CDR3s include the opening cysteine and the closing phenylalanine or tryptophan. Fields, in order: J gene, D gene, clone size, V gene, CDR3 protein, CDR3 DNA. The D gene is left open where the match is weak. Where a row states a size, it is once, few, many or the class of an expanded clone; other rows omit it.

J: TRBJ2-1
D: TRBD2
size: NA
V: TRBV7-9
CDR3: CASSGWGRGRLNEQFF
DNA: TGTGCCAGCAGCGGCTGGGGGAGGGGTAGATTGAATGAGCAGTTCTTC

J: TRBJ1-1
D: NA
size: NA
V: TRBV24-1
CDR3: CATSDLLGAEAFF
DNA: TGTGCCACCAGTGATTTATTGGGAGCTGAAGCTTTCTTT

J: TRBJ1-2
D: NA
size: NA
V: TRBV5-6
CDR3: CASSPGGHYGYTF
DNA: TGTGCCAGCAGCCCCGGGGGGCATTATGGCTACACCTTC

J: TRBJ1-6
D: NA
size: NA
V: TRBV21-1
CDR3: CASSKRTGNYNSPLHF
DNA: TGTGCCAGCAGCAAGAGGACAGGGAACTATAATTCACCCCTCCACTTT

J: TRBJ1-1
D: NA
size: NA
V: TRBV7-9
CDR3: CASSLSRPRLNTEAFF
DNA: TGTGCCAGCAGCTTATCTCGGCCCAGGTTGAACACTGAAGCTTTCTTT

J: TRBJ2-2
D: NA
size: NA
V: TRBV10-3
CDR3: CAISGKEAYANTGELFF
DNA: TGTGCCATCAGTGGAAAAGAGGCCTACGCGAACACCGGGGAGCTGTTTTTT

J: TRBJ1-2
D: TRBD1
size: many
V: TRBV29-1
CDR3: CSVQGGVDYGYTF
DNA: TGCAGCGTCCAGGGGGGAGTAGACTATGGCTACACCTTC

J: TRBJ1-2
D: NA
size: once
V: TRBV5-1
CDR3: CASSFGGTANYGYTF
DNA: TGCGCCAGCAGCTTCGGCGGGACGGCAAACTATGGCTACACCTTC

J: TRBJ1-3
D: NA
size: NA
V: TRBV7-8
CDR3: CASSQRVPPSGNTIYF
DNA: TGTGCCAGCAGCCAACGGGTTCCCCCCTCTGGAAACACCATATATTTT

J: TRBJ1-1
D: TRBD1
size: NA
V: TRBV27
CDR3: CASSRDRGPTEAFF
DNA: TGTGCCAGCAGTCGGGACAGGGGACCCACTGAAGCTTTCTTT

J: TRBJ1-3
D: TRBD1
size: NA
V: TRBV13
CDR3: CASSPGTVSGNTIYF
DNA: TGTGCCAGCAGCCCGGGGACAGTCTCTGGAAACACCATATATTTT

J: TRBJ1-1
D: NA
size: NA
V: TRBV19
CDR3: CASSPLGGAGTEAFF
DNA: TGTGCCAGTAGTCCTCTCGGGGGAGCGGGCACTGAAGCTTTCTTT

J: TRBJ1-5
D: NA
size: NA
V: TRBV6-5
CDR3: CASSQQGNQPQHF
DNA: TGTGCCAGCAGCCAACAGGGAAATCAGCCCCAGCATTTT

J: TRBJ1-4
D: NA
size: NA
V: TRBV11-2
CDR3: CASSRYGATNEKLFF
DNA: TGTGCCAGCAGCCGCTACGGAGCAACTAATGAAAAACTGTTTTTT

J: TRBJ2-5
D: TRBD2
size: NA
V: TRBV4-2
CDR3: CASSQDVSGGTQETQYF
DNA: TGTGCCAGCAGCCAAGACGTAAGCGGGGGGACCCAAGAGACCCAGTACTTC

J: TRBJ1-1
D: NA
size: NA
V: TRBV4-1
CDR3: CASSHNLETGNTEAFF
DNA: TGCGCCAGCAGCCACAACTTGGAGACAGGGAACACTGAAGCTTTCTTT

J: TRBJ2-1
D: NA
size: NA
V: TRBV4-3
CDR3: CASSQEVFTPSTWFF
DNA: TGCGCCAGCAGCCAAGAGGTTTTTACCCCCTCGACATGGTTCTTC

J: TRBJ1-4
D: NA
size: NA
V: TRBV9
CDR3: CASSVHTGEKLFF
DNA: TGTGCCAGCAGCGTGCACACGGGGGAAAAACTGTTTTTT

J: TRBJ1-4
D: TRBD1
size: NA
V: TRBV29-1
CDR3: CSVVGTGGNEKLFF
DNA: TGCAGCGTTGTAGGGACAGGGGGCAATGAAAAACTGTTTTTT

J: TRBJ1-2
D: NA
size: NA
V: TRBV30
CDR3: CAWRQGDGYTF
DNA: TGTGCCTGGAGACAGGGTGATGGCTACACCTTC

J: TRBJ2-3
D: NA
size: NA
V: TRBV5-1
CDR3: CASRELGGPDTQYF
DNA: TGCGCCAGCAGGGAATTGGGGGGACCAGATACGCAGTATTTT

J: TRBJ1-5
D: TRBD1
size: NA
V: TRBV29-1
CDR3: CSAQGAGSNQPQHF
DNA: TGCAGCGCCCAGGGGGCAGGGAGCAATCAGCCCCAGCATTTT

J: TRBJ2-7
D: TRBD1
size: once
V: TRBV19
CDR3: CASSNPGQGSHEQYF
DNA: TGTGCCAGTAGTAATCCGGGACAGGGAAGCCACGAGCAGTACTTC

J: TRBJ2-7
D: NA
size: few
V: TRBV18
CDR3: CASSPPSRGPYEQYF
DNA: TGTGCCAGCTCACCGCCGAGCAGGGGACCCTACGAGCAGTACTTC

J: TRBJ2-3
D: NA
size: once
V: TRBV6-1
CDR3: CASSEAGRTGDTQYF
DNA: TGTGCCAGCAGTGAAGCCGGTCGGACGGGGGATACGCAGTATTTT

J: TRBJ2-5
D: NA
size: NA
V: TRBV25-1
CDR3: CASSETNTQETQYF
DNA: TGTGCCAGCAGTGAAACCAACACCCAAGAGACCCAGTACTTC

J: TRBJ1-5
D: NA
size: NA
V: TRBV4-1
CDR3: CASSQGLDSISNQPQHF
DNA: TGCGCCAGCAGCCAAGGACTAGACTCAATTAGCAATCAGCCCCAGCATTTT

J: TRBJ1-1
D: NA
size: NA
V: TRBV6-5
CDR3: CASSYSSVQRTEAFF
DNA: TGTGCCAGCAGTTACTCGTCGGTTCAACGAACTGAAGCTTTCTTT

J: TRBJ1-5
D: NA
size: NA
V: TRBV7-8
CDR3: CASARGENSNQPQHF
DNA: TGTGCCAGCGCACGGGGGGAGAATAGCAATCAGCCCCAGCATTTT

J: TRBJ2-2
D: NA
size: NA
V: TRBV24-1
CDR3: CATSDPGEGNTGELFF
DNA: TGTGCCACCAGTGACCCAGGGGAAGGGAACACCGGGGAGCTGTTTTTT

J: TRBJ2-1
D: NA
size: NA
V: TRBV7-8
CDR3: CASSLAWGENDNEQFF
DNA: TGTGCCAGCAGCTTAGCGTGGGGGGAAAATGACAATGAGCAGTTCTTC

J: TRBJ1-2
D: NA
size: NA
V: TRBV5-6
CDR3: CASTPGANYGYTF
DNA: TGTGCCAGCACCCCAGGGGCTAACTATGGCTACACCTTC

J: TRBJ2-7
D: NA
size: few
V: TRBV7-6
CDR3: CASSPRVGSYEQYF
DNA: TGTGCCAGCAGCCCCAGGGTAGGATCCTACGAGCAGTACTTC

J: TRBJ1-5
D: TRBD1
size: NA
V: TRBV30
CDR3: CAWSAQGGGQPQHF
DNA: TGTGCCTGGAGCGCACAGGGGGGAGGTCAGCCCCAGCATTTT

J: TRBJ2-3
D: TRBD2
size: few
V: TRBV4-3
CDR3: CASSQELASGVDTQYF
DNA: TGCGCCAGCAGCCAAGAGTTGGCTAGCGGGGTTGATACGCAGTATTTT

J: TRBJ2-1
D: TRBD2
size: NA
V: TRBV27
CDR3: CASQSLGASGYNEQFF
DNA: TGTGCCAGCCAATCTTTAGGGGCTAGCGGATACAATGAGCAGTTCTTC

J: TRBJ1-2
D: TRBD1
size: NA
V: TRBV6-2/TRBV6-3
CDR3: CASSSPDRGRPAYGYTF
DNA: TGTGCCAGCAGTTCCCCGGACAGGGGCCGCCCGGCCTATGGCTACACCTTC

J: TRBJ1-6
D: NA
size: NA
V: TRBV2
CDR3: CASKGNNSPLHF
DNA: TGTGCCAGCAAGGGGAATAATTCACCCCTCCACTTT

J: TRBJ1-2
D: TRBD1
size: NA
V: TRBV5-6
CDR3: CASSLATGDGYTF
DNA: TGTGCCAGCAGCTTGGCCACAGGGGATGGCTACACCTTC

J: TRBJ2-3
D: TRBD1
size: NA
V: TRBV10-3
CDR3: CAISLGQGVTQYF
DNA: TGTGCCATCAGTTTGGGACAGGGGGTGACGCAGTATTTT

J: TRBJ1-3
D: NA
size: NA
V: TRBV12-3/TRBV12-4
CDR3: CASSRGFGNTIYF
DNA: TGTGCCAGCAGTAGGGGGTTCGGAAACACCATATATTTT

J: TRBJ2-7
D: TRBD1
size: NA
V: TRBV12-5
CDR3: CASGWGQGTYEQYF
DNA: TGTGCTAGTGGTTGGGGACAGGGAACCTACGAGCAGTACTTC

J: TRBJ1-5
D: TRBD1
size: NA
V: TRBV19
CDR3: CASSRDRGVSNQPQHF
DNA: TGTGCCAGTAGCCGCGACAGGGGAGTCAGCAATCAGCCCCAGCATTTT

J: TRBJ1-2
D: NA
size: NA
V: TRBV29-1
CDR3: CSARGEPGNGYTF
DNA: TGCAGCGCCCGCGGGGAGCCTGGGAATGGCTACACCTTC

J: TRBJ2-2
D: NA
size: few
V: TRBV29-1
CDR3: CSVVSGNTGELFF
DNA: TGCAGCGTTGTGTCAGGGAACACCGGGGAGCTGTTTTTT

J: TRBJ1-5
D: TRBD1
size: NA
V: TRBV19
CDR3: CASKEERGRGNQPQHF
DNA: TGTGCCAGTAAGGAGGAAAGGGGCAGGGGGAATCAGCCCCAGCATTTT

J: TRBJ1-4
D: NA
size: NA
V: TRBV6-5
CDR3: CASSYSAGTNEKLFF
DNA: TGTGCCAGCAGTTACTCGGCGGGAACTAATGAAAAACTGTTTTTT

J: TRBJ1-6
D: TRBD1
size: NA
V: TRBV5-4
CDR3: CASSLDRGRNSPLHF
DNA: TGTGCCAGCAGCCTAGACAGGGGAAGGAATTCACCCCTCCACTTT

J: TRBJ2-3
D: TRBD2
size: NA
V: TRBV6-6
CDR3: CASKREGRADTQYF
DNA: TGTGCCAGCAAACGGGAGGGCCGGGCAGATACGCAGTATTTT

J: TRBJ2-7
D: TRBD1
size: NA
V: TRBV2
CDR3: CASSEGDRGLFDEQYF
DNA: TGTGCCAGCAGTGAAGGGGACAGGGGCCTGTTCGACGAGCAGTACTTC

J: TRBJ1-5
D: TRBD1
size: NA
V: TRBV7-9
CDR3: CASSQETGGASQPQHF
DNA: TGTGCCAGCAGCCAAGAAACAGGGGGCGCGTCTCAGCCCCAGCATTTT

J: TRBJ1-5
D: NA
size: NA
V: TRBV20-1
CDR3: CSASASGQRNQPQHF
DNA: TGCAGTGCTAGTGCATCCGGACAGCGAAATCAGCCCCAGCATTTT

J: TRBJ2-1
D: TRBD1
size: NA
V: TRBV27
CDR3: CASSLFGTASYNEQFF
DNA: TGTGCCAGCAGTTTATTCGGGACAGCTTCCTACAATGAGCAGTTCTTC

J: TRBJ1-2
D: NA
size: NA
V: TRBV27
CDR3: CASSSARQGFAYGYTF
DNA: TGTGCCAGCAGCTCCGCGCGGCAGGGGTTTGCCTATGGCTACACCTTC

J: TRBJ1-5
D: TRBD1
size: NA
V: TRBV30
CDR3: CAWSVQGAANQPQHF
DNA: TGTGCCTGGAGTGTACAGGGGGCGGCCAATCAGCCCCAGCATTTT

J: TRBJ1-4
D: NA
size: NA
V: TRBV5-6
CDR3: CASSLVGREGEKLFF
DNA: TGTGCCAGCAGCTTGGTCGGCAGGGAAGGGGAAAAACTGTTTTTT

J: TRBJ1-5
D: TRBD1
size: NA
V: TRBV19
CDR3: CASSSTGSKQPQHF
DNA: TGTGCCAGTAGTTCGACAGGGTCAAAGCAGCCCCAGCATTTT

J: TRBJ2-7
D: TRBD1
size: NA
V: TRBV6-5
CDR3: CASSYRDRRAYEQYF
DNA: TGTGCCAGCAGTTACCGGGACAGGAGGGCTTACGAGCAGTACTTC

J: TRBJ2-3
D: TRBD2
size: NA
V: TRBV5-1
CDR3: CASSLAGLGATDTQYF
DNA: TGCGCCAGCAGCTTGGCGGGACTAGGCGCCACAGATACGCAGTATTTT